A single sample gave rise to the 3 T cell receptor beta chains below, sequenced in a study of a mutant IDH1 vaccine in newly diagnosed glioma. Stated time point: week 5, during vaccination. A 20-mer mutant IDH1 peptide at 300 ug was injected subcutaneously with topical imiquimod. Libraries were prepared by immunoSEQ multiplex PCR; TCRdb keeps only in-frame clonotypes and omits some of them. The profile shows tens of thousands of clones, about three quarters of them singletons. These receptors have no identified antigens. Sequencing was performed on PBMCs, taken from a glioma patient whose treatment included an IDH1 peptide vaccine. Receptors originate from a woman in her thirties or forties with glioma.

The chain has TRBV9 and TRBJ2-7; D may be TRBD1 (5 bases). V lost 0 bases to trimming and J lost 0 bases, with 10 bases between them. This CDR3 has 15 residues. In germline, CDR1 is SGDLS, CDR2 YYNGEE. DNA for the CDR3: TGTGCCAGCAGCGTAGATGGCGACAGCTCCTACGAGCAGTACTTC. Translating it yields CASSVDGDSSYEQYF. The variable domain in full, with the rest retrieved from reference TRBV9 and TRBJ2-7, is DSGVTQTPKHLITATGQRVTLRCSPRSGDLSVYWYQQSLDQGLQFLIQYYNGEERAKGNILERFSAQQFPDLHSELNLSSLELGDSALYFCASSVDGDSSYEQYFGPGTRLTVT.

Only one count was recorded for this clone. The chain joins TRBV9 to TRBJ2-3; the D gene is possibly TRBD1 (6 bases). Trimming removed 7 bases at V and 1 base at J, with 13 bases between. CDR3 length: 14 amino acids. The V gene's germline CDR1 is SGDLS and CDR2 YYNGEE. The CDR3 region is CASGLPGGTDTQYF. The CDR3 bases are TGTGCCAGCGGGTTGCCAGGGGGCACAGATACGCAGTATTTT. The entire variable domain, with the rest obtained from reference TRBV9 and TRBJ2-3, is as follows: DSGVTQTPKHLITATGQRVTLRCSPRSGDLSVYWYQQSLDQGLQFLIQYYNGEERAKGNILERFSAQQFPDLHSELNLSSLELGDSALYFCASGLPGGTDTQYFGPGTRLTVL.

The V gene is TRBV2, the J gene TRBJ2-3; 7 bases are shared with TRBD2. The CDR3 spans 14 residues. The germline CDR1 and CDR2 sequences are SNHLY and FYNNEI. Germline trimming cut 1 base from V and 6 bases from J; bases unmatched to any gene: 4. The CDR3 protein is CASSEGQGGDTQYF. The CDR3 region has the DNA TGTGCCAGCAGTGAAGGGCAGGGAGGGGATACGCAGTATTTT. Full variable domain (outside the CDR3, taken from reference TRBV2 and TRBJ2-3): EPEVTQTPSHQVTQMGQEVILRCVPISNHLYFYWYRQILGQKVEFLVSFYNNEISEKSEIFDDQFSVERPDGSNFTLKIRSTKLEDSAMYFCASSEGQGGDTQYFGPGTRLTVL.